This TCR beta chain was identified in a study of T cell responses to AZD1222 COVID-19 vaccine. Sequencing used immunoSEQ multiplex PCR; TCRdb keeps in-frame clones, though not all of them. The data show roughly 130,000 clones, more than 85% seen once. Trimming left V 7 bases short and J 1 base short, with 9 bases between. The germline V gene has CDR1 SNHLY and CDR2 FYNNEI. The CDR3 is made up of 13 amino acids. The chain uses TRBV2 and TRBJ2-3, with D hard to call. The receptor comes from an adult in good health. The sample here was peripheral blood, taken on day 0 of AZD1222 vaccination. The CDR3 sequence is CASIADRTDTQYF. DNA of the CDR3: TGTGCCAGCATTGCGGATCGCACAGATACGCAGTATTTT.